Listed below are T cell receptor beta chains from one sample, sequenced in a study of T cell responses to AZD1222 COVID-19 vaccine. Profiled with immunoSEQ multiplex PCR; TCRdb holds only in-frame clones, not every one. Here the sample spans roughly 150,000 clones, approximately 87% being singletons. The sample in question was peripheral blood, obtained 28 days after the second AZD1222 dose. The receptor source for this set is an adult who received the AZD1222 COVID-19 vaccine. Each CDR3 is given with its conserved first and last residue. D genes are given only for firm matches. Size tells how often a clone was seen (once, few, many) or the class of an expanded clone, and some rows leave it out.

d_gene	v_gene	j_gene	abundance	CDR3nt	CDR3aa
NA	TRBV6-5	TRBJ1-5	NA	TGTGCCAGCAGTTACTCGCAGGGTAGCAATCAGCCCCAGCATTTT	CASSYSQGSNQPQHF
TRBD2	TRBV27	TRBJ2-7	NA	TGTGCCAGCAGACCACCTAGCGGGAGAGTGTACGAGCAGTACTTC	CASRPPSGRVYEQYF
TRBD2	TRBV7-2	TRBJ2-7	NA	TGTGCCAGCAGCTTAGTTAGCGGGAGGACATATGAGCAGTACTTC	CASSLVSGRTYEQYF
TRBD1	TRBV27	TRBJ2-3	NA	TGTGCCAGCAGTATCTCGGACAGGGGGCTGGAAGATACGCAGTATTTT	CASSISDRGLEDTQYF
NA	TRBV9	TRBJ2-1	NA	TGTGCCAGCAGCGTAGAGACCCCCCTTGGGGCGGGTGAGCAGTTCTTC	CASSVETPLGAGEQFF
NA	TRBV27	TRBJ2-2	NA	TGTGCCAGCACCCTTTGGGGGACCGGGGAGCTGTTTTTT	CASTLWGTGELFF
NA	TRBV5-1	TRBJ2-5	NA	TGCGCCAGCAGCTTGAATCCATCGGAGACCCAGTACTTC	CASSLNPSETQYF
TRBD1	TRBV10-3	TRBJ2-2	NA	TGTGCCATCAGCGACAGGGGGAACACCGGGGAGCTGTTTTTT	CAISDRGNTGELFF
TRBD1	TRBV19	TRBJ2-2	NA	TGTGCCAGTAGTATCCGACAGGGGTCCACCGGGGAGCTGTTTTTT	CASSIRQGSTGELFF
NA	TRBV20-1	TRBJ1-1	once	TGCAACGCAGGGGTCACTGAAGCTTTCTTT	CNAGVTEAFF
TRBD1	TRBV4-3	TRBJ1-6	NA	TGCGCCAGCAGCCAAGATCGGACAGGGTATAATTCACCCCTCCACTTT	CASSQDRTGYNSPLHF
TRBD2	TRBV4-3	TRBJ2-3	NA	TGCGCCAGCAGCCTGGGAGTAGCGGGTGGCACAGATACGCAGTATTTT	CASSLGVAGGTDTQYF
TRBD2	TRBV6-4	TRBJ2-3	few	TGTGCCAGCAGTGAACTAGCGGGAGGAGGAGATACGCAGTATTTT	CASSELAGGGDTQYF
TRBD2	TRBV5-1	TRBJ2-5	NA	TGCGCCAGCAGCTTTGGCGGGGGGGCGGAGGAGACCCAGTACTTC	CASSFGGGAEETQYF
NA	TRBV16	TRBJ1-1	NA	TGTGCCAGCAGCCAACAGGGCTCTGATACTGAAGCTTTCTTT	CASSQQGSDTEAFF
NA	TRBV10-1	TRBJ2-1	NA	TGCGCCAGCAGTGAGTCTGGGGGGGCGAATATCAATGAGCAGTTCTTC	CASSESGGANINEQFF
TRBD2	TRBV27	TRBJ2-5	NA	TGTGCCAGCAGTCGCCGTGTTGCGCGGGAGGGCCCTGAGACCCAGTACTTC	CASSRRVAREGPETQYF
NA	TRBV19	TRBJ2-1	NA	TGTGCCAGTAGTATAGATCAGGGAGCCGTCATCTTC	CASSIDQGAVIF